Shown below are 5 T cell receptor beta chains from a single sample sequenced in a study of CD8 T cells in ankylosing spondylitis. General study points: A TCR beta motif of several highly homologous variants seemed to mark ankylosing spondylitis blood.

The antigens these receptors bind are not known. A single record per CDR3 protein comes from TCRdb applying MiXCR to the 5' RACE reads. The sample includes more than 400,000 distinct CDR3 sequences, less than 6% of them seen just once. The sequencing input was blood, either unsorted or a sorted T cell fraction (not recorded which). The receptors were gathered from a male donor with ankylosing spondylitis.

This clonotype was detected many times. An end of the junction differs from the germline gene, which may be a read error. The V and J genes are TRBV7-2 and TRBJ1-6, with unresolved D. Germline V gene sequence: CDR1 SGHTA, CDR2 FQGNSA. This CDR3 region has 14 residues. The CDR3 loop is CASTLLGVGSPLHF. The CDR3 region has the DNA TGTGCCAGCACCTTACTGGGTGTTGGTTCACCCCTCCACTTT.

This clonotype was seen repeatedly, ten times or more. The chain carries TRBV4-3 and TRBJ1-2; D gene unclear. This CDR3 contains 14 residues. In germline, CDR1 is LGHNA, CDR2 YSLEER. Deletions cut 2 bases from V and 4 bases from J, with 11 bases between. CDR3 bases: TGCGCCAGCAGCCAACTTATGCAGGTCTATGGCTACACCTTC. Translated: CASSQLMQVYGYTF.

This clonotype was counted at least ten times. CDR3 DNA: TGTGCCAGCAGTTACTATCAAGACTATGGCTACACCTTC. It is translated as CASSYYQDYGYTF. The chain links TRBV6-5 to TRBJ1-2; D ambiguous. The germline V and J ends were trimmed by 1 base and 3 bases, with 6 bases remaining between them. Germline CDR1 reads MNHEY; CDR2 reads SVGAGI. The CDR3 is 13 amino acids.

This clonotype was seen repeatedly, ten times or more. The chain combines TRBV27 with TRBJ1-2; D is undetermined. From germline, CDR1 is MNHEY and CDR2 SMNVEV (reference sequence). CDR3 length: 13 amino acids. V was cut by 7 bases and J by 5 bases, with 14 bases left in between. CDR3 sequence: CASKGWLGYGYTF. The CDR3 nucleotides read TGTGCCAGCAAAGGGTGGTTAGGGTATGGCTACACCTTC.

This clonotype was observed at least ten times. The CDR3 sequence is CASRGDRPTRELFF. The CDR3 DNA reads TGTGCCAGCAGGGGTGACAGACCCACGCGGGAGCTGTTTTTT. The chain is built from TRBV6-2 or TRBV6-3 and TRBJ2-2, with D perhaps matching TRBD1 (5 bases). The CDR3 length is 14 residues. CDR1 and CDR2 from the germline V gene are MNHEY and SVGEGT. V lost 6 bases to trimming and J lost 9 bases, with 17 bases between them.